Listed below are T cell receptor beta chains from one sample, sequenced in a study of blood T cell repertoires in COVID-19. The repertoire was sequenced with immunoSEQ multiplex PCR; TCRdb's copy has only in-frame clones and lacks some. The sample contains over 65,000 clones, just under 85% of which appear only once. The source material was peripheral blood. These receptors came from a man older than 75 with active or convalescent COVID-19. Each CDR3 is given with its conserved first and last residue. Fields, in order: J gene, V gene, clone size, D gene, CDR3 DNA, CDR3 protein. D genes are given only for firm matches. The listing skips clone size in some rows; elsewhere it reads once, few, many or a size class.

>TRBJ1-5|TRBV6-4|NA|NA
TGTGCCAGCAGTGTGACTCGGTATCAGCCCCAGCATTTT
CASSVTRYQPQHF
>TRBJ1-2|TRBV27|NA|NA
TGTGCCAGCAGGTCCGGGACGGGACTCTATGGCTACACCTTC
CASRSGTGLYGYTF
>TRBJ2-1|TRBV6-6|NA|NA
TGTGCCAGCAGTCCACCGGGAAAGGAAAAAATTAGCTCCTACAATGAGCAGTTCTTC
CASSPPGKEKISSYNEQFF
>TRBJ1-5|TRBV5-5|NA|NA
TGTGCCAGCAGCTTGGGGGGACATAGCAATCAGCCCCAGCATTTT
CASSLGGHSNQPQHF
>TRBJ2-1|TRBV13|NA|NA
TGTGCCAGCAGCTTATCCGGCCAGGCCTCAAGGGAGCAGTTCTTC
CASSLSGQASREQFF
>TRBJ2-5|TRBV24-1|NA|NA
TGTGCCACCAGCCGGGCTGGGGGGATCCAAGAGACCCAGTACTTC
CATSRAGGIQETQYF
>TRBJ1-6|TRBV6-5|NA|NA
TGTGCCAGCAGCTACGGGACACGAAATAATTCACCCCTCCACTTT
CASSYGTRNNSPLHF
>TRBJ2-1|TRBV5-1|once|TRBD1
TGCGCCAGCAGCACGAGGACAGGGGGGGCCTACAATGAGCAGTTCTTC
CASSTRTGGAYNEQFF
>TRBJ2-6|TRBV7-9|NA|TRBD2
TGTGCCAGCAGCGGCCGGACTAGCGGGACGGGAGGGGCCAACGTCCTGACTTTC
CASSGRTSGTGGANVLTF
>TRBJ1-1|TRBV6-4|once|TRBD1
TGTGCCAGCAGTATGAGGGACAGCCATTGGAACACTGAAGCTTTCTTT
CASSMRDSHWNTEAFF
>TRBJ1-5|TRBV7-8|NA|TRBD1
TGTGCCAGCAGCTTGGGACAGGGGAGTAGCAATCAGCCCCAGCATTTT
CASSLGQGSSNQPQHF
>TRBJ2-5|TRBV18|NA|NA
TGTGCCAGCCAAACCCTAGCGTTCGAGACCCAGTACTTC
CASQTLAFETQYF
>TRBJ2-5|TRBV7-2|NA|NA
TGTGCCAGCAGCCCCCGATTTGAGTACCAAGAGACCCAGTACTTC
CASSPRFEYQETQYF
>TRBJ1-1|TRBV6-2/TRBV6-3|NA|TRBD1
TGTGCCAGCAGTTACCCCAGGACAGGGAACACTGAAGCTTTCTTT
CASSYPRTGNTEAFF
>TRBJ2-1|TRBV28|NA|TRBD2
TGTGCCAGCAGCCCATCACTAGCGGGGGGGCCCGATGAGCAGTTCTTC
CASSPSLAGGPDEQFF
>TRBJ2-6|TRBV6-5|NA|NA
TGTGCCAGCAGGCGGGACCCCTCTGGGGCCAACGTCCTGACTTTC
CASRRDPSGANVLTF
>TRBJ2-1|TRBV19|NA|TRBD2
TGTGCCAGTTCAATGTCGTGGGGGACTAGATACAATGAGCAGTTCTTC
CASSMSWGTRYNEQFF
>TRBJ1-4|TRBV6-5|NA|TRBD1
TGTGCCAGCAGCATAGAGACAGGGACAAATGAAAAACTGTTTTTT
CASSIETGTNEKLFF
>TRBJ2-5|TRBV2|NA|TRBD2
TGTGCCAGCAGTGTTATTAGCGGGAGGAGGCAAGAGACCCAGTACTTC
CASSVISGRRQETQYF
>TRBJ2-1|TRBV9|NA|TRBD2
TGTGCCAGCAGCGTAGACTATGGGCGGGGGGGCGATGAGCAGTTCTTC
CASSVDYGRGGDEQFF
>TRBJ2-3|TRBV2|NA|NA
TGTGCCAGCAGCCTTAGACAGGGCACAGATACGCAGTATTTT
CASSLRQGTDTQYF
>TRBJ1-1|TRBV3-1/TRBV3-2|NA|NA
TGTGCCAGCAGCCAAGGCGGTGAAGCTTTCTTT
CASSQGGEAFF
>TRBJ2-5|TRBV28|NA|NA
TGTGCCAGCAGCACAAACGTGAAAGAGACCCAGTACTTC
CASSTNVKETQYF
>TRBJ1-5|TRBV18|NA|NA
TGTGCCAGCTCACTGAATCCAGGGGAGCCTCAGCCCCAGCATTTT
CASSLNPGEPQPQHF
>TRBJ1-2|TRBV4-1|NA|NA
TGCGCCAGCAGCCAAGATGGTAGGACAGCAATCTATGGCTACACCTTC
CASSQDGRTAIYGYTF
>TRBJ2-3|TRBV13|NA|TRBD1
TGTGCCAGCAGCCGTACCGGGACAGGGGGCACAGATACGCAGTATTTT
CASSRTGTGGTDTQYF
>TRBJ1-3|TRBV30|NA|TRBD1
TGTGCCTGGAAGGGACAGGGGACTGGAAACACCATATATTTT
CAWKGQGTGNTIYF
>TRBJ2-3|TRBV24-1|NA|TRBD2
TGTGCCACCAGTGCGCCGCGGGGGGTCACAGATACGCAGTATTTT
CATSAPRGVTDTQYF
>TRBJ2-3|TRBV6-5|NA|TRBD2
TGTGCCAGCAGTCCGGGACTAGCTTTGGCAGATACGCAGTATTTT
CASSPGLALADTQYF
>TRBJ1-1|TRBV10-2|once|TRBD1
TGCGCCAGCAGTGAGGCTGTGACAGGGGTGAACACTGAAGCTTTCTTT
CASSEAVTGVNTEAFF
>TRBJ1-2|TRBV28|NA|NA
TGTGCCAGCACCTTAAATGCGGTTGATGGCTACACCTTC
CASTLNAVDGYTF
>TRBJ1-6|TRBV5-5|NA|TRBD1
TGTGCCAGCAGCTGGAGGGACAGGGGAAGGAATTCACCCCTCCACTTT
CASSWRDRGRNSPLHF
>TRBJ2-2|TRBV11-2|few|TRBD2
TGTGCCAGCAGCCTTGTAGCGGGAGGGGGCACCGGGGAGCTGTTTTTT
CASSLVAGGGTGELFF
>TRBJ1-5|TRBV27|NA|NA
TGTGCCAGCAGTCCCCAGGGGTATAGCAATCAGCCCCAGCATTTT
CASSPQGYSNQPQHF
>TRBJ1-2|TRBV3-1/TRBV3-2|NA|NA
TGTGCCAGCAGCCCTCGGGAGGAATATGGCTACACCTTC
CASSPREEYGYTF
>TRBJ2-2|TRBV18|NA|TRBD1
TGTGCCAGCTCACCAGACAGGGTTTGGACCGGGGAGCTGTTTTTT
CASSPDRVWTGELFF
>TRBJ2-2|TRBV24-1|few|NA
TGTGCCACCAGTGATTTTAAAAGCGGAGACACCGGGGAGCTGTTTTTT
CATSDFKSGDTGELFF
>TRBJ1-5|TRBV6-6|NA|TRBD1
TGTGCCAGCAGGCGGGGACAGACCGAGGATCAGCCCCAGCATTTT
CASRRGQTEDQPQHF
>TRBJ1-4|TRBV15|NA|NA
TGTGCCACCAGCCCGGAGGCAACTAATGAAAAACTGTTTTTT
CATSPEATNEKLFF
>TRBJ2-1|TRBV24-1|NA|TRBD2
TGTGCCACCGGGCTAGCGGGAGGCTCCTACAATGAGCAGTTCTTC
CATGLAGGSYNEQFF
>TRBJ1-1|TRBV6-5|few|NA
TGTGCCAGCAGTCCGGTGGGAGGGGAAGAAGCTTTCTTT
CASSPVGGEEAFF
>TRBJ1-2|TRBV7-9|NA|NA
TGTGCCAGCAGCCTGGACAGCCCTATAGCTAACTATGGCTACACCTTC
CASSLDSPIANYGYTF